The 18 T cell receptor beta chains below come from one sample, sequenced in a study of Ad26.COV2.S vaccination and SARS-CoV-2 variants. Treatment noted: roughly 18 received Ad26.COV2.S at low or high dose, single or two shots; about 5 received placebo; per-sample allocation not given. Samples were taken on day 63 after the first vaccine or placebo injection. Libraries were prepared by immunoSEQ multiplex PCR; TCRdb keeps only in-frame clonotypes and omits some of them. The sample holds 510,000 or so clones, about 83% seen once. Here the sequenced sample was peripheral blood, taken in a trial of Ad26.COV2.S vaccine versus placebo. Receptors were obtained from a person between 18 and 60 years old who received the Ad26.COV2.S COVID-19 vaccine or a placebo.

V and J are TRBV29-1 and TRBJ2-1; TRBD1 matches at 8 bases. Per the germline V gene, CDR1 is SQVTM and CDR2 is ANQGSEA. V was clipped by 7 bases and J by 7 bases; unmatched bases: 12. The CDR3 consists of 14 residues. The CDR3 nucleotides read TGCAGCGGGTCGGACAGGGCCTCGTCAAATGAGCAGTTCTTC. Its translation is CSGSDRASSNEQFF.

The chain combines TRBV27 with TRBJ2-1, with TRBD2 identical over 9 bases. Germline-derived CDR1 and CDR2 are MNHEY and SMNVEV (reference sequence). Losses at the gene ends were 7 bases for V and 6 bases for J; bases not matched to a gene: 25. The CDR3 has 20 amino acids. The CDR3, as DNA: TGTGCCAGCACCGAAAGGGGGGGCAGTCAAACTAGCGGGTTACCCAATGAGCAGTTCTTC. As protein: CASTERGGSQTSGLPNEQFF.

V and J are TRBV18 and TRBJ2-5; 7 nucleotides agree with TRBD1. CDR3 length: 15 residues. Germline CDR1 KGHSH, CDR2 LQKENI. The V and J ends lost 5 bases and 2 bases, in that order; junction bases with no gene match: 8. The CDR3 reads CASSTGWDSQETQYF. In nucleotides, the CDR3 is TGTGCCAGCTCAACAGGCTGGGACAGTCAAGAGACCCAGTACTTC.

V is TRBV5-1 and J is TRBJ2-2; either TRBD1 or TRBD2 may supply D (5 bases each). CDR3 length equals 14 residues. CDR1 and CDR2 from the germline V gene are SGHRS and YFSETQ. V was shortened by 4 bases and J by 6 bases, with 13 bases between the two germline ends. The CDR3 bases are TGCGCCAGCAGCCCCGGGGCGGGCCCCGGGGAGCTGTTTTTT. The encoded protein is CASSPGAGPGELFF.

In DNA form, the CDR3 reads TGTGCCAGCAGTTACCTCGGCGCGGGGTGGGTGCAGTATTTT. This codes for CASSYLGAGWVQYF. V is TRBV6-5 and J is TRBJ2-3; TRBD2 might be the D (6 bases). The germline V and J ends were trimmed by 2 bases and 11 bases, with 17 bases remaining between them. The CDR3 covers 14 residues. Per germline, CDR1 MNHEY and CDR2 SVGAGI.

The chain joins TRBV7-2 to TRBJ2-7, with TRBD2 identical over 12 bases. The CDR3 contains 16 residues. Trimming at V came to 2 bases and at J to 5 bases, leaving 7 bases not matched to a gene. CDR1 and CDR2 (germline): SGHTA, FQGNSA. DNA for the CDR3: TGTGCCAGCAGCTTAAGTCTAGCGGGAGGGCCCCACGAGCAGTACTTC. Its translation is CASSLSLAGGPHEQYF.

The chain combines TRBV7-2 with TRBJ2-7; perhaps TRBD2 as D (5 bases). Germline V gene data show CDR1 as SGHTA and CDR2 as FQGNSA. V shed 1 base and J shed 5 bases, with 9 bases lying between them. The CDR3 is 13 residues long. This CDR3 is CASSLVAEDEQYF. DNA for the CDR3: TGTGCCAGCAGCTTAGTGGCGGAGGACGAGCAGTACTTC.

The J gene is TRBJ1-6, the V gene TRBV18, with 9 positions matching TRBD1. V gave up 4 bases and J gave up 8 bases; unmatched junction bases: 3. The germline gives CDR1 KGHSH, CDR2 LQKENI. The length of the CDR3 is 14 residues. In nucleotides, the CDR3 is TGTGCCAGCTCACGGGACAGGGACTATTCACCCCTCCACTTT. Its translation is CASSRDRDYSPLHF.

The CDR3, as DNA: TGTGCCAGCAGCCGGGTTGGTGGTAGCGGGATTCAGGGTGAGCAGTTCTTC. Protein: CASSRVGGSGIQGEQFF. V usage is TRBV7-2 and J usage is TRBJ2-1, with 8 bases identical to TRBD2. In germline, CDR1 is SGHTA, CDR2 FQGNSA. The CDR3 spans 17 residues. Unmatched junction bases numbered 18, after V lost 5 bases and J lost 9 bases.

About this clone itself: Other nucleotide sequences from this sample produce the same CDR3. The chain joins TRBV30 to TRBJ2-7; D gene ambiguous. The CDR3 is 11 amino acids. V lost 0 bases and J lost 3, with 3 bases in between. Germline CDR1 is GTSNPN and CDR2 is SVGIG (reference sequence). The chain's CDR3 is CAWSVDYEQYF. The DNA for the CDR3 is TGTGCCTGGAGTGTAGACTACGAGCAGTACTTC. The full variable domain, in which reference TRBV30 and TRBJ2-7 provide the parts outside the CDR3, is SQTIHQWPATLVQPVGSPLSLECTVEGTSNPNLYWYRQAAGRGLQLLFYSVGIGQISSEVPQNLSASRPQDRQFILSSKKLLLSDSGFYLCAWSVDYEQYFGPGTRLTVT.

This clone was seen only a few times. The chain combines TRBV7-9 with TRBJ2-7, with D possibly matching TRBD1 (6 bases). V was cut by 5 bases and J by 2 bases, with 16 bases left in between. Germline CDR1 is SEHNR and CDR2 is FQNEAQ (reference sequence). The CDR3 contains 15 residues. The CDR3 nucleotides are TGTGCCAGCAGCCCAGAAACAGGGTCCCCCTACGAGCAGTACTTC. Amino acids: CASSPETGSPYEQYF.

CDR3 in amino acids: CASRETPPYEQYF. Here the CDR3 DNA reads TGTGCCAGCAGAGAGACTCCACCCTACGAGCAGTACTTC. The chain has TRBV2 and TRBJ2-7; D is ambiguous. CDR1 is SNHLY, CDR2 FYNNEI, per germline. This CDR3 has 13 residues. Trimming took 6 bases from V and 2 from J, leaving 11 bases between them.

This clone occurred a few times. The rearrangement uses TRBV27 and TRBJ2-7; possibly TRBD1 for D (5 bases). Germline CDR1 and CDR2: MNHEY and SMNVEV (reference sequence). The germline V and J ends were trimmed by 7 bases and 0 bases, with 16 bases remaining between them. The CDR3 runs 15 residues. The CDR3 sequence is CASKPPTAHSYEQYF. In DNA form, the CDR3 reads TGTGCCAGCAAACCCCCGACAGCCCACTCCTACGAGCAGTACTTC.

The CDR3 DNA reads as TGTGCCACCCGCGGGACTAGCGGGAGGGTCGGCAAAAACATTCAGTACTTC. Translating gives CATRGTSGRVGKNIQYF. V is TRBV19 and J is TRBJ2-4; 16 nucleotides line up with TRBD2. Germline V lookup: CDR1 LNHDA, CDR2 SQIVND (reference sequence). V shed 10 bases and J 3 bases; nucleotides not matched to a gene: 9. The CDR3 loop spans 17 amino acids. Filled out from reference TRBV19 and TRBJ2-4, the complete variable domain reads DGGITQSPKYLFRKEGQNVTLSCEQNLNHDAMYWYRQDPGQGLRLIYYSQIVNDFQKGDIAEGYSVSREKKESFPLTVTSAQKNPTAFYLCATRGTSGRVGKNIQYFGAGTRLSVL.

The chain is built from TRBV6-2 or TRBV6-3 and TRBJ2-1; 12 bases match TRBD2. J was trimmed by 9 bases and V by 2 bases; bases with no gene match: 8. CDR3 size: 16 residues. Germline V CDR1 and CDR2: MNHEY, SVGEGT. CDR3 in DNA: TGTGCCAGCAGTTACGCTAGCGGGAGGGCCGAGGGTGAGCAGTTCTTC. This sequence encodes CASSYASGRAEGEQFF.

J is TRBJ2-3 and V is TRBV6-2 or TRBV6-3; D call uncertain. CDR3 length: 12 residues. V lost 4 bases to trimming and J lost 3 bases, with 5 bases between them. In germline, CDR1 is MNHEY, CDR2 SVGEGT. This chain's CDR3 is CASSLLTDTQYF. CDR3 nucleotides: TGTGCCAGCAGTTTGCTGACAGATACGCAGTATTTT.

With regard to this clone: Other DNA sequences of this sample code for an identical CDR3. The chain carries TRBV28 and TRBJ1-5; no firm D call. V dropped 5 bases and J dropped 3 bases, with 14 bases sitting between them. This CDR3 spans 15 amino acids. In germline, CDR1 is MDHEN, CDR2 SYDVKM. DNA of the CDR3: TGTGCCAGCAGTCCCCGGACGGGCATCAATCAGCCCCAGCATTTT. Translation: CASSPRTGINQPQHF. Complete variable domain (other parts from reference TRBV28 and TRBJ1-5): DVKVTQSSRYLVKRTGEKVFLECVQDMDHENMFWYRQDPGLGLRLIYFSYDVKMKEKGDIPEGYSVSREKKERFSLILESASTNQTSMYLCASSPRTGINQPQHFGDGTRLSIL.

In its sample, this clone was seen a few times. This chain joins TRBV6-2 or TRBV6-3 and TRBJ2-7; the D gene is possibly TRBD2 (6 bases). The CDR3 extends over 12 amino acids. Germline V gene sequence: CDR1 MNHEY, CDR2 SVGEGT. The ends were cut back, 5 bases at V and 4 bases at J, with 9 bases in the middle. Here the CDR3 reads CASSQTRYEQYF. The DNA of the CDR3 is TGTGCCAGCAGTCAGACTAGATACGAGCAGTACTTC.